The sequence of this T cell receptor beta chain was determined in a study of T cells after yellow fever vaccination. General study results and limits: Researchers cautioned that FACS-sorted repertoires could harbor abundant clonotypes contaminating from the bulk population. Clonotypes found in both CD4 and CD8 compartments made up a small share.

This clonotype appeared many times. Germline CDR1 and CDR2: DFQATT and SNEGSKA (reference sequence). V lost 6 bases and J 0 bases, leaving 17 bases between the germline ends. The CDR3 totals 15 residues. By 5'RACE template switching, TCR cDNA was produced, with a universal primer site and UMIs added in the process. TCRdb reprocessed the 5' RACE reads via MiXCR and lists one record per CDR3 protein. Of about 13,000 distinct CDR3 sequences in the sample, 4.5% to 6% were seen once. The sequencing used PBMCs, either bulk or a sorted T-cell subset (CD4+, CD8+, memory, or dextramer-sorted; not recorded which), collected 45 days after the yellow fever booster vaccination. The gene calls are TRBV20-1 and TRBJ2-5; the D gene could be TRBD1 or TRBD2 (5 bases each). The receptor was isolated from a man aged 30 to 39 who received the YFV17D yellow fever vaccine. The CDR3 loop reads CSAPPGTGHQETQYF. The CDR3 DNA reads TGCAGTGCCCCGCCCGGGACGGGACACCAAGAGACCCAGTACTTC.